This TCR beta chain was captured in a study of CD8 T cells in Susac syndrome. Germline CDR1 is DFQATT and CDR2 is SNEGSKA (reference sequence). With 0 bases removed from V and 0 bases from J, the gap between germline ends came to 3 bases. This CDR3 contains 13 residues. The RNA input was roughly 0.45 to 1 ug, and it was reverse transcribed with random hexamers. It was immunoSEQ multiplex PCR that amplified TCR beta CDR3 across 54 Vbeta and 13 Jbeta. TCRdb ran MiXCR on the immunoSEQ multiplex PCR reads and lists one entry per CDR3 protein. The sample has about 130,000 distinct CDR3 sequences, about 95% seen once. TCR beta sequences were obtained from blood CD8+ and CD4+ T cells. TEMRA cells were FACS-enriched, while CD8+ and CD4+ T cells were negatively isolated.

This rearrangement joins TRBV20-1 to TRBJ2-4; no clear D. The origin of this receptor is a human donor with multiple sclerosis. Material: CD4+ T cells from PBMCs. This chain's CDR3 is CSAREIAKNIQYF. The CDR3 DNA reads TGCAGTGCTAGAGAGATAGCCAAAAACATTCAGTACTTC.